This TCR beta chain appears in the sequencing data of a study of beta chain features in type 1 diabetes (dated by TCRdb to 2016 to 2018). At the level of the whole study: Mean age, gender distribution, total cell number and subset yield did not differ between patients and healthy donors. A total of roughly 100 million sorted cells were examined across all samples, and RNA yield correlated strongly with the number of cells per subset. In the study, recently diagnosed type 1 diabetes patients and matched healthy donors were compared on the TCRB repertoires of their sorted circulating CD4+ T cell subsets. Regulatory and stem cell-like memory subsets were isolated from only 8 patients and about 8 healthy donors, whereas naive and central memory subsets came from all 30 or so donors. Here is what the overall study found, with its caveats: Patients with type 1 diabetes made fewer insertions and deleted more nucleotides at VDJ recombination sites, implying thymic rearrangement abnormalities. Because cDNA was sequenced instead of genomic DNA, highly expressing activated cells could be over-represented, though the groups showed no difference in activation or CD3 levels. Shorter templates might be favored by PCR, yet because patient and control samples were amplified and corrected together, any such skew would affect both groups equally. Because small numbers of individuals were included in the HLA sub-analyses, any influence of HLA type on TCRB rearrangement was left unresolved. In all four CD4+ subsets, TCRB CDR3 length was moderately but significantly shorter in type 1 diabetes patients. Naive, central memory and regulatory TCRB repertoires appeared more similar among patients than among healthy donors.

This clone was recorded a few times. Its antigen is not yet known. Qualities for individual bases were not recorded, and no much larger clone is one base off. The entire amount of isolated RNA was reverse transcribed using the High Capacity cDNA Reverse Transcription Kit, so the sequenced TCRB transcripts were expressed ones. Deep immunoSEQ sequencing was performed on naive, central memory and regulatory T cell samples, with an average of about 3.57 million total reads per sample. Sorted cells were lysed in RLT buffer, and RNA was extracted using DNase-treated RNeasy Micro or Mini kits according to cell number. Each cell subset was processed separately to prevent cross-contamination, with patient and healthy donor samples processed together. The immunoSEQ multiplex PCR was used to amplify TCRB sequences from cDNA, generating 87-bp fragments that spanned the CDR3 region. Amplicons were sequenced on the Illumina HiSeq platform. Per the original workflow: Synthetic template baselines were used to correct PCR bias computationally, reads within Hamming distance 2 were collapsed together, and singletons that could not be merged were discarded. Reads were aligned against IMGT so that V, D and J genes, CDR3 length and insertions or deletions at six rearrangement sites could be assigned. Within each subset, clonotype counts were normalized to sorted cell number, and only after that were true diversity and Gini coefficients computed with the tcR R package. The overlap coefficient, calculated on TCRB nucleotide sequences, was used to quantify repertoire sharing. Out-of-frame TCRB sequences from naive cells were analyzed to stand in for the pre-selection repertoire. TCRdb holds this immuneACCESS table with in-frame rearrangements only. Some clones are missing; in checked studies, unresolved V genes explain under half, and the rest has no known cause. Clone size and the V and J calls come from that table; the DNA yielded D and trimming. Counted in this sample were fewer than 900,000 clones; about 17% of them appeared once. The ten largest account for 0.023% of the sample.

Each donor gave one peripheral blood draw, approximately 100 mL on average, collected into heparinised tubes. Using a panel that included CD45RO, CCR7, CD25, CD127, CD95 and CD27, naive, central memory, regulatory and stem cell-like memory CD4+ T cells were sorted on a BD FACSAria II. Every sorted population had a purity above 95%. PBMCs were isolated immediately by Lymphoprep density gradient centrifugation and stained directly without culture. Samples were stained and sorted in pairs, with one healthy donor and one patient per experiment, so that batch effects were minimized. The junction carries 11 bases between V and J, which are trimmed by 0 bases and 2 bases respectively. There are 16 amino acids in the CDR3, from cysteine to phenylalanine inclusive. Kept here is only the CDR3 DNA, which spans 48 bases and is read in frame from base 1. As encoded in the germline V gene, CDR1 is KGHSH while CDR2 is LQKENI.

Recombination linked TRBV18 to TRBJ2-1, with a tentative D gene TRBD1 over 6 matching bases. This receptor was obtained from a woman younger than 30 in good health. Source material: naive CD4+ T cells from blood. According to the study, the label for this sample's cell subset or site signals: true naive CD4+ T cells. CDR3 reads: CASSPPLQGAYNEQFF. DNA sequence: TGTGCCAGCTCACCACCCCTACAGGGAGCCTACAATGAGCAGTTCTTC.